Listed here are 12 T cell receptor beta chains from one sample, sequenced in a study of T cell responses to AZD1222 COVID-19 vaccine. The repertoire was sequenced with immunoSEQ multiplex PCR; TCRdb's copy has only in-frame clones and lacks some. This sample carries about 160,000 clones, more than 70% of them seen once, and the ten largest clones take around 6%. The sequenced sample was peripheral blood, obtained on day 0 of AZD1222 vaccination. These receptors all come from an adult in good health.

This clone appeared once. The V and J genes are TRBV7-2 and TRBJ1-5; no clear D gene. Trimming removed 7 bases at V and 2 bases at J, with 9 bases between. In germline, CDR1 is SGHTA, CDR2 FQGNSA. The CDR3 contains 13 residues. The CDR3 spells CASTSVGNQPQHF. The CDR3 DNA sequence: TGTGCCAGCACCTCGGTAGGCAATCAGCCCCAGCATTTT.

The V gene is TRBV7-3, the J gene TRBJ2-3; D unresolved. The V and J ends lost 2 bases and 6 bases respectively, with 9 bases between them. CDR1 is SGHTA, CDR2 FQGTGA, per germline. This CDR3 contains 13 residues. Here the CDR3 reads CASSLLRTDTQYF. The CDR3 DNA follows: TGTGCCAGCAGCTTACTAAGAACCGATACGCAGTATTTT.

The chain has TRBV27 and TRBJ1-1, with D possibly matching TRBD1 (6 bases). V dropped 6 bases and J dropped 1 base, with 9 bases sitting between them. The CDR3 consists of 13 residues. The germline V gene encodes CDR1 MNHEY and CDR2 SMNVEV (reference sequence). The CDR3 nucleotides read TGTGCCAGCAGGGACAGAAAGAACACTGAAGCTTTCTTT. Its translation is CASRDRKNTEAFF.

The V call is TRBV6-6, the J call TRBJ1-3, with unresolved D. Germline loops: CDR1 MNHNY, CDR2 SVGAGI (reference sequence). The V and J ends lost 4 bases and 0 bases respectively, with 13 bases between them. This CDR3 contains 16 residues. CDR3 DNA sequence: TGTGCCAGCAGTTCCCTCAGCACGAGCTCTGGAAACACCATATATTTT. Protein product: CASSSLSTSSGNTIYF.

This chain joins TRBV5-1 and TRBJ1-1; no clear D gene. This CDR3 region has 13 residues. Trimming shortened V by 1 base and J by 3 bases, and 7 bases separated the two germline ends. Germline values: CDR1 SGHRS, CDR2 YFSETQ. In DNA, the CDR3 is TGCGCCAGCAGCTTGTGGGCCCACACTGAAGCTTTCTTT. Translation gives CASSLWAHTEAFF.

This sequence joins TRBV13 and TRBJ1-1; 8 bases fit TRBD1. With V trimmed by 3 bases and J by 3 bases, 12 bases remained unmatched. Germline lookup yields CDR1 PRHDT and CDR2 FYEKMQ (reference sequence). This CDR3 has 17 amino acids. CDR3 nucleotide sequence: TGTGCCAGCAGCTTGGGGGCAGGGGGCGTCATGGACACTGAAGCTTTCTTT. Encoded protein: CASSLGAGGVMDTEAFF.

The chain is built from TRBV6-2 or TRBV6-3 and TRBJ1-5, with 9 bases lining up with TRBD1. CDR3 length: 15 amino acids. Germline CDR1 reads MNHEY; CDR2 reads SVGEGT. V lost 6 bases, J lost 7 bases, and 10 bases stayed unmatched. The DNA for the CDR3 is TGTGCCAGCAGCCCCATGGGACAGGGTGGACAGCCCCAGCATTTT. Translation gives CASSPMGQGGQPQHF.

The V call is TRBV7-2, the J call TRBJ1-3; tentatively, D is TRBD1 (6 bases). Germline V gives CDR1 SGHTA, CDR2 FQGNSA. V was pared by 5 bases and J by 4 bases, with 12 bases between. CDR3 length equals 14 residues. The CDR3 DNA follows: TGTGCCAGCAGCGAACAGGGATACGGAAACACCATATATTTT. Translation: CASSEQGYGNTIYF.

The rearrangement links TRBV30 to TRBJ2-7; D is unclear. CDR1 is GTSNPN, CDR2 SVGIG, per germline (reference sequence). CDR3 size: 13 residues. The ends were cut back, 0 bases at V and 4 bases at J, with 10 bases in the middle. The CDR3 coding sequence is TGTGCCTGGAGTGTGGGTTTGGGGTACGAGCAGTACTTC. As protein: CAWSVGLGYEQYF.

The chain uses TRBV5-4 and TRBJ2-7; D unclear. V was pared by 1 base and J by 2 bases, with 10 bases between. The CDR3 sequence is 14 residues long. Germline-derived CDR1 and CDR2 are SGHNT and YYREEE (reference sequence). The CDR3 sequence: CASSLRSSAYEQYF. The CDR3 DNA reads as TGTGCCAGCAGCTTGAGGTCAAGCGCCTACGAGCAGTACTTC.

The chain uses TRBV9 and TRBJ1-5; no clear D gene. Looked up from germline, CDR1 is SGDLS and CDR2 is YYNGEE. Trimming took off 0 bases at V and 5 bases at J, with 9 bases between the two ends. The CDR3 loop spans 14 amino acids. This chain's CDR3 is CASSVGPGYQPQHF. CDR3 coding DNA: TGTGCCAGCAGCGTAGGGCCAGGTTATCAGCCCCAGCATTTT.

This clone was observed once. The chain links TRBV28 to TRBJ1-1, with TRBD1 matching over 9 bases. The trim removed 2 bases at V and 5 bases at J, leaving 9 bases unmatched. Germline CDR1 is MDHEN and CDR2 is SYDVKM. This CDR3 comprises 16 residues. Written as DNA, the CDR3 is TGTGCCAGCAGTTTAGGCGGACAGGGGTTTAGGACTGAAGCTTTCTTT. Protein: CASSLGGQGFRTEAFF.